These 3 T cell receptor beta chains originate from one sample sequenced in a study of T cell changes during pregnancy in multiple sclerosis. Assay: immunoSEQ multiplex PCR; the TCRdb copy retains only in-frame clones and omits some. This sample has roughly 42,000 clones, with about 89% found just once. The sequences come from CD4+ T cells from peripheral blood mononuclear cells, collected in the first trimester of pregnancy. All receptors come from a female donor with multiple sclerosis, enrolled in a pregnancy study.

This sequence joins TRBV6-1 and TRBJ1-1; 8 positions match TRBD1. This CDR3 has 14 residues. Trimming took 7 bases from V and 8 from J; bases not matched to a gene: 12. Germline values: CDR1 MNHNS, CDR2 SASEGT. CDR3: CASKSAGGSMEAFF. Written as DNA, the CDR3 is TGTGCCAGCAAGTCGGCAGGGGGCTCGATGGAAGCTTTCTTT.

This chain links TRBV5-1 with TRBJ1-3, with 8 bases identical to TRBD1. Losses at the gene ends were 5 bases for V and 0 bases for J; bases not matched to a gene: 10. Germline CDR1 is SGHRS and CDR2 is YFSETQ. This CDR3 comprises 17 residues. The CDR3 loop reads CASSKEGQGYSGNTIYF. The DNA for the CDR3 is TGCGCCAGCAGTAAGGAAGGACAGGGCTACTCTGGAAACACCATATATTTT.

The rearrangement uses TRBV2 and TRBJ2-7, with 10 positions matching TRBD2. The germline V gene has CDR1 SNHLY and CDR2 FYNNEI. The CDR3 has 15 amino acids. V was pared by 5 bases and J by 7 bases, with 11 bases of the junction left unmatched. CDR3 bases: TGTGCCAGCAGTACTCGGCTAGCGGGAGTGGGGGAGCAGTACTTC. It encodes CASSTRLAGVGEQYF.